Below, 12 T cell receptor beta chains from the same sample are listed, as sequenced in a study of breast tumors, draining lymph nodes, adjacent tissues. MiXCR, run by TCRdb on the multiplex PCR reads, gives a single entry per CDR3 protein. The data contain 20,000 to 25,000 distinct CDR3 sequences, roughly 40% of them singletons. The source material was breast tumor tissue. These receptors were obtained from a female donor with breast cancer. Some clones in this sample may be carry-over from other donors' samples.

This chain links TRBV11-2 with TRBJ1-4; D not certain. V lost 4 bases and J lost 8, with 8 bases in between. CDR1 and CDR2 from the germline V gene are SGHAT and FQNNGV. The CDR3 runs 12 residues. The CDR3 DNA reads as TGTGCCAGCAGCTCCCTCGGGGAAAAACTGTTTTTT. Translating it yields CASSSLGEKLFF. Complete variable domain (other parts from reference TRBV11-2 and TRBJ1-4): EAGVAQSPRYKIIEKRQSVAFWCNPISGHATLYWYQQILGQGPKLLIQFQNNGVVDDSQLPKDRFSAERLKGVDSTLKIQPAKLEDSAVYLCASSSLGEKLFFGSGTQLSVL.

The count of this clonotype is one. The chain is built from TRBV27 and TRBJ2-3; the D gene is possibly TRBD1 (6 bases). The CDR3 runs to 14 residues. Trimming removed 4 bases from V and 2 bases from J, with 10 bases in between. CDR1 is MNHEY and CDR2 is SMNVEV in the germline V gene (reference sequence). Here the CDR3 DNA reads TGTGCCAGCAGTTGGCAGGGGTACACAGATACGCAGTATTTT. Its protein is CASSWQGYTDTQYF.

V gene TRBV9 combines with J gene TRBJ2-7; D gene ambiguous. Germline CDR1 is SGDLS and CDR2 is YYNGEE. V was cut by 4 bases and J by 3 bases, with 11 bases left in between. There are 13 residues in the CDR3. For the CDR3, the DNA is TGTGCCAGCAGCCCCCGACCTGGCTACGAGCAGTACTTC. This codes for CASSPRPGYEQYF.

There are a few counts of this clonotype. An end of the junction does not agree with germline; a read error may underlie this. V is TRBV7-2 and J is TRBJ2-7; 10 positions match TRBD2. CDR3 length: 15 residues. Germline CDR1 is SGHTA and CDR2 is FQGNSA. The CDR3 reads CASSTRASGSQEQHF. The CDR3 nucleotides read TGTGCCAGCAGCACCCGGGCTAGCGGGAGTCAAGAGCAGCACTTC.

The V and J genes are TRBV11-2 and TRBJ1-2, with D possibly TRBD1 on 5 matching bases. From germline, CDR1 is SGHAT and CDR2 FQNNGV. V was shortened by 2 bases and J by 8 bases, with 18 bases between the two germline ends. The CDR3 consists of 15 residues. Here the CDR3 reads CASSLLAGLGGGYTF. The CDR3 DNA reads as TGTGCCAGCAGCTTACTCGCCGGGCTGGGGGGAGGCTACACCTTC.

There are a few counts of this clonotype. A read error is possible here, since a much larger clone lies one base away. J is TRBJ1-6 and V is TRBV6-4; D is uncertain. CDR1 and CDR2 (germline): MRHNA, SNTAGT. Deletions cut 5 bases from V and 10 bases from J, with 15 bases between. The CDR3 has 14 residues. Here the CDR3 reads CASSPSSATSPLHF. In nucleotides, the CDR3 is TGTGCCAGCAGTCCCTCCTCAGCAACCTCACCCCTCCACTTT.

Turning to this clonotype: An end of the junction differs from the germline gene, which may be a read error. The chain recombines TRBV6-1 with TRBJ2-5; D call uncertain. The germline V gene encodes CDR1 MNHNS and CDR2 SASEGT. This CDR3 region has 14 residues. The CDR3 is CPSSEIVIRETQYF. The CDR3 DNA reads as TGTCCCAGCAGTGAAATAGTCATTAGAGAGACCCAGTACTTC.

V usage is TRBV19 and J usage is TRBJ1-2, with TRBD1 identical over 12 bases. V shed 9 bases, J shed 4 bases, and the junction held 9 bases outside the gene matches. The germline V gene encodes CDR1 LNHDA and CDR2 SQIVND (reference sequence). This CDR3 contains 15 residues. The CDR3 region is CASSLGQGASYGYTF. In DNA form, the CDR3 reads TGTGCCAGCTCATTGGGACAGGGGGCGTCCTATGGCTACACCTTC.

This clonotype was counted ten times or more. V usage is TRBV5-8 and J usage is TRBJ1-5, with D perhaps TRBD1 (5 bases). Germline V gene sequence: CDR1 SGHTS, CDR2 YDEGEE. V lost 1 base and J 2 bases, leaving 16 bases between the germline ends. The CDR3 loop spans 17 amino acids. CDR3 in amino acids: CASSLNPRGTGNQPQHF. The CDR3 bases are TGTGCCAGCAGCTTGAACCCTCGGGGGACGGGCAATCAGCCCCAGCATTTT.

CDR3 region: CATLGDYGYTF. The CDR3 DNA reads TGTGCCACCCTTGGGGATTATGGCTACACCTTC. The chain recombines TRBV24-1 with TRBJ1-2, with D hard to call. The CDR3 covers 11 residues. With 9 bases removed from V and 5 bases from J, the gap between germline ends came to 9 bases. Per the germline V gene, CDR1 is KGHDR and CDR2 is SFDVKD.

J is TRBJ2-1 and V is TRBV25-1; maybe TRBD1 (6 bases). CDR3 length equals 13 residues. V lost 1 base to trimming and J lost 6 bases, with 7 bases between them. The germline gives CDR1 MGHDK, CDR2 SYGVNS. This CDR3 reads CASSEWGRNEQFF. The DNA for the CDR3 is TGTGCCAGCAGTGAATGGGGGCGCAATGAGCAGTTCTTC.

This clonotype was counted between two and nine times. V and J are TRBV6-5 and TRBJ2-7, with 8 bases fitting TRBD1. The length of the CDR3 is 12 residues. From germline, CDR1 is MNHEY and CDR2 SVGAGI. Trimming at V came to 5 bases and at J to 11 bases, leaving 8 bases not matched to a gene. The DNA for the CDR3 is TGTGCCAGCAGTCTCAAGACAGGGGTGGAGTACTTC. Its translation is CASSLKTGVEYF.